Each of the 23 T cell receptor beta chains below was sequenced from the same sample in a study of T cell responses to AZD1222 COVID-19 vaccine. Measured with immunoSEQ multiplex PCR; TCRdb has only the in-frame clones, and not every one. The table includes around 89,000 clones, 70% to 90% detected once. The specimen was peripheral blood, collected 28 days after the second AZD1222 dose. These receptors were taken from an adult who received the AZD1222 COVID-19 vaccine.

This chain uses TRBV10-1 with TRBJ1-1; 10 nucleotides agree with TRBD1. The CDR3 spans 15 residues. The germline V gene has CDR1 WNHNN and CDR2 SYGVQD (reference sequence). J was trimmed by 5 bases and V by 4 bases; bases with no gene match: 7. CDR3 loop: CASSGPGQGLTEAFF. The CDR3 bases are TGCGCCAGCAGTGGGCCGGGACAGGGGCTTACTGAAGCTTTCTTT.

The gene calls are TRBV5-1 and TRBJ2-7, with D tentatively TRBD1 (6 bases). The CDR3 loop spans 15 amino acids. The germline gives CDR1 SGHRS, CDR2 YFSETQ. Between the trimmed V and J ends, which lost 0 bases and 5 bases, there was a span of 15 bases. CDR3 coding DNA: TGCGCCAGCAGCTTGGAGCTGGGGGCGCGGGACGAGCAGTACTTC. Translated, it gives CASSLELGARDEQYF.

The rearrangement uses TRBV10-2 and TRBJ1-4; weak D call: TRBD1 (5 bases). Germline values: CDR1 WSHSY, CDR2 SAAADI. This CDR3 is 14 amino acids long. With 6 bases removed from V and 0 bases from J, the gap between germline ends came to 8 bases. The CDR3 sequence: CASRSGTTNEKLFF. DNA for the CDR3: TGCGCCAGCAGGTCAGGGACAACTAATGAAAAACTGTTTTTT.

The rearrangement joins TRBV6-5 to TRBJ2-1; 8 bases agree with TRBD2. Germline V lookup: CDR1 MNHEY, CDR2 SVGAGI. CDR3 length: 14 amino acids. V was clipped by 6 bases and J by 5 bases; unmatched bases: 6. The CDR3 nucleotides read TGTGCCAGCAGGCGAGTAGCGGGGCACAATGAGCAGTTCTTC. It codes for CASRRVAGHNEQFF.

This clone was seen only a few times. The chain joins TRBV20-1 to TRBJ1-1; D call uncertain. V was shortened by 0 bases and J by 11 bases, with 10 bases between the two germline ends. CDR1 DFQATT and CDR2 SNEGSKA come from the germline V gene (reference sequence). CDR3 size: 11 residues. The CDR3 here is CSARDKLVAFF. The CDR3 nucleotides are TGCAGTGCTAGAGATAAATTGGTCGCTTTCTTT.

The chain couples TRBV18 to TRBJ2-7; the D gene is possibly TRBD1 (6 bases). V lost 5 bases and J 3 bases, leaving 14 bases between the germline ends. The germline CDR1 and CDR2 sequences are KGHSH and LQKENI. This CDR3 has 14 amino acids. CDR3 coding DNA: TGTGCCAGCTCATCCCCGGACAGCAGCTACGAGCAGTACTTC. Its translation is CASSSPDSSYEQYF.

The CDR3 sequence is CASSSGVSPYNSPLHF. CDR3 in DNA: TGTGCCAGCAGCTCCGGGGTCAGCCCCTATAATTCACCCCTCCACTTT. This chain joins TRBV11-3 and TRBJ1-6; no clear D gene. Per germline, CDR1 SGHNT and CDR2 YENEEA. The CDR3 loop spans 16 amino acids. Trimming cost V 4 bases and J 2 bases, with 12 bases left between them.

This clone was detected only a few times. The chain combines TRBV27 with TRBJ2-7; TRBD2 agrees at 7 bases. From germline, CDR1 is MNHEY and CDR2 SMNVEV (reference sequence). V shed 2 bases, J shed 6 bases, and the junction held 19 bases outside the gene matches. This CDR3 is 18 amino acids long. CDR3 protein: CASSLNPQRAGTGGEQYF. The DNA of the CDR3 is TGTGCCAGCAGTTTAAATCCCCAAAGAGCCGGGACGGGGGGCGAGCAGTACTTC.

The chain employs TRBV3-1 (or the pseudogene TRBV3-2) and TRBJ2-7, with D unresolved. CDR1 is LGHDT and CDR2 is YNNKEL in the germline V gene (reference sequence). Trimming removed 2 bases from V and 5 bases from J, with 10 bases in between. The CDR3 runs to 13 residues. The CDR3 DNA is TGTGCCAGCAGCCAACTCAGCTGGCACGAGCAGTACTTC. Translated, it gives CASSQLSWHEQYF.

V and J are TRBV7-9 and TRBJ1-2, with 9 bases aligning to TRBD1. Germline assignment: CDR1 SEHNR and CDR2 FQNEAQ (reference sequence). This CDR3 contains 13 residues. The junction had 1 base not matched to a gene; V was cut back by 2 bases and J by 6 bases. The DNA for the CDR3 is TGTGCCAGCAGCTTAACAGGGGGCAATGGCTACACCTTC. It encodes CASSLTGGNGYTF.

The V call is TRBV18, the J call TRBJ1-3, with a tentative D call TRBD1 (6 bases). The CDR3 extends over 14 amino acids. Germline V gives CDR1 KGHSH, CDR2 LQKENI. The V and J ends lost 6 bases and 4 bases respectively, with 13 bases between them. The CDR3 bases are TGTGCCAGCTCCCTGGACAGCATCGGAAACACCATATATTTT. As protein: CASSLDSIGNTIYF.

The chain couples TRBV6-5 to TRBJ1-2, with TRBD1 matching 7 bases. Trimming at V came to 0 bases and at J to 5 bases, leaving 6 bases not matched to a gene. This CDR3 spans 15 amino acids. Germline assignment: CDR1 MNHEY and CDR2 SVGAGI. CDR3 region: CASSYSKTGKYGYTF. The DNA for the CDR3 is TGTGCCAGCAGTTACTCGAAGACAGGGAAATATGGCTACACCTTC.

The gene calls are TRBV9 and TRBJ1-1, with D unclear. Trimming took off 3 bases at V and 2 bases at J, with 11 bases between the two ends. Germline V lookup: CDR1 SGDLS, CDR2 YYNGEE. The CDR3 length is 14 residues. DNA for the CDR3: TGTGCCAGCAGCGCCGTCGCAGGTAACACTGAAGCTTTCTTT. It codes for CASSAVAGNTEAFF.

J is TRBJ2-3 and V is TRBV19; 7 bases map to TRBD1. Germline assignment: CDR1 LNHDA and CDR2 SQIVND (reference sequence). J gave up 0 bases and V 3 bases, and 3 bases lay outside the gene matches. This CDR3 has 15 amino acids. This CDR3 is CASSIDRVSTDTQYF. CDR3 DNA sequence: TGTGCCAGTAGTATCGACAGGGTTAGCACAGATACGCAGTATTTT.

The V and J genes are TRBV20-1 and TRBJ1-1, with unresolved D. V was cut by 5 bases and J by 10 bases, with 14 bases left in between. CDR3 size: 11 residues. Germline lookup yields CDR1 DFQATT and CDR2 SNEGSKA (reference sequence). In nucleotides, the CDR3 is TGCAGTGCTCGGGTAGGTTCCCCAGCTTTCTTT. Its translation is CSARVGSPAFF.

A single count supports this clone. The chain uses TRBV5-4 and TRBJ1-1, with unresolved D. Germline V gene sequence: CDR1 SGHNT, CDR2 YYREEE (reference sequence). The CDR3 consists of 13 residues. The ends were cut back, 5 bases at V and 4 bases at J, with 12 bases in the middle. CDR3 nucleotides: TGTGCCAGCAGTTTAGACGGCCGCACTGAAGCTTTCTTT. Its translation: CASSLDGRTEAFF.

This clone was observed once. The chain recombines TRBV11-2 with TRBJ2-3; a possible D gene is TRBD1 (6 bases). The CDR3 loop spans 15 amino acids. Germline CDR1 reads SGHAT; CDR2 reads FQNNGV. V was shortened by 5 bases and J by 0 bases, with 12 bases between the two germline ends. The DNA of the CDR3 is TGTGCCAGCAGCCGAAGACAGGATAGCACAGATACGCAGTATTTT. It is translated as CASSRRQDSTDTQYF.

The chain joins TRBV28 to TRBJ1-2, with 7 bases that match TRBD1. CDR1 is MDHEN and CDR2 is SYDVKM in the germline V gene. J was trimmed by 4 bases and V by 2 bases; bases with no gene match: 4. The CDR3 runs 14 residues. The CDR3 loop reads CASSLDRAPYGYTF. CDR3 in DNA: TGTGCCAGCAGTTTAGACAGGGCCCCCTATGGCTACACCTTC.

The chain couples TRBV11-1 to TRBJ2-2; the D gene could be TRBD1 or TRBD2 (6 bases each). Germline-derived CDR1 and CDR2 are SGHAT and FQDESV (reference sequence). CDR3 length equals 13 residues. The V end was cut by 5 bases, the J end by 9 bases, with 13 bases between. The CDR3 DNA reads TGTGCCAGCAGCCCGTGGGGGGCCAGGGAGCTGTTTTTT. It is translated as CASSPWGARELFF. The full variable domain, completed using reference TRBV11-1 and TRBJ2-2, is EAEVAQSPRYKITEKSQAVAFWCDPISGHATLYWYRQILGQGPELLVQFQDESVVDDSQLPKDRFSAERLKGVDSTLKIQPAELGDSAMYLCASSPWGARELFFGEGSRLTVL.

This chain joins TRBV2 and TRBJ1-2, with D perhaps matching TRBD1 (6 bases). The CDR3 has 16 amino acids. Germline V CDR1 and CDR2: SNHLY, FYNNEI. V lost 5 bases and J lost 4, with 20 bases in between. The DNA of the CDR3 is TGTGCCAGCAGTTCCTCTGTTGGACAGTCTCCCTATGGCTACACCTTC. This gives the protein CASSSSVGQSPYGYTF.

The chain joins TRBV21-1 to TRBJ2-7; the table names TRBD2, a call not compared with the DNA. TRBV21-1 is a pseudogene locus. The CDR3 covers 17 residues. The CDR3 nucleotides read TGTGCCAGCAGCAAAGAAATCGGTAGGGAGGGCTCCTACGAGCAGTACTTC. Translating gives CASSKEIGREGSYEQYF.

The rearrangement links TRBV29-1 to TRBJ2-2, with a possible D match to TRBD1 (6 bases). Looked up from germline, CDR1 is SQVTM and CDR2 is ANQGSEA. CDR3 length: 15 residues. The V gene lost 1 base and the J gene lost 7 bases, with 16 bases spanning the gap. As DNA, the CDR3 is TGCAGCGTTGAAGTTTCTGCAGGGGTGAGCGGGGAGCTGTTTTTT. Its translation is CSVEVSAGVSGELFF.

The chain uses TRBV25-1 and TRBJ1-6; D unclear. V dropped 4 bases and J dropped 4 bases, with 8 bases sitting between them. CDR1 and CDR2 (germline): MGHDK, SYGVNS. The CDR3 is 14 residues long. The CDR3 sequence is CASSVGRYNSPLHF. In DNA, the CDR3 is TGTGCCAGCAGTGTTGGGAGATATAATTCACCCCTCCACTTT.